This TCR beta chain derives from a study of response to subunit inactivated influenza vaccine. Whole-study findings and limits: Authors suggested each seasonal influenza vaccination recruits few new T cells.

This clonotype came up many times. Its antigen is not identified. Germline V CDR1 and CDR2: KGHDR, SFDVKD. V lost 5 bases to trimming and J lost 4 bases, with 15 bases between them. The CDR3 spans 15 residues. TCRdb reprocessed the RT-PCR reads via MiXCR and lists one record per CDR3 protein. Of approximately 500,000 distinct CDR3 sequences listed, approximately 15% are singletons. The source of this sequence is a man between 50 and 59 years old who received an inactivated influenza vaccine. Sequences were derived from PBMCs from blood, sampled 11 to 12 days after vaccination. The rearrangement uses TRBV24-1 and TRBJ2-3, with D uncertain. CDR3 DNA sequence: TGTGCCACCAGTGTCCTACCCTTCCGGGCAGATACGCAGTATTTT. Translating it yields CATSVLPFRADTQYF.